This T cell receptor beta chain was observed in a study of tumor-infiltrating lymphocytes in primary liver carcinoma. Without any cell sorting, about 18-31 mg of bulk tissue yielded co-extracted RNA and DNA. Surgeons resected the patients' primary liver carcinomas. Per tumor, sampling covered five separate regions. General observations from the study: Tumors reached a significantly greater top-250-clone fraction than blood did (p = 0.039).

Points on this clonotype: Its antigen is unknown. At one of its ends the junction is not consistent with the germline gene, which may arise from a read error.

From roughly 0.45 ug total RNA, TCR beta cDNA was generated with a primer in the constant region. Library construction for TCR beta comprised three nested multiplex PCR rounds performed with slightly modified ARM-PCR. TRBV1-TRBV30 forward and Cbeta reverse primers drove the first two approximately 10-cycle rounds. In TCRdb, the multiplex PCR reads were re-called with MiXCR into one record per CDR3 protein. The top ten clones hold about a fifth of a sample with more than 85,000 distinct CDR3 sequences, around 84% of them seen once. The V gene's germline CDR1 is SGHRS and CDR2 YFSETQ. The CDR3 is made up of 12 amino acids.

This chain joins TRBV5-1 and TRBJ2-1; D unclear. The sequence derives from a man between 40 and 49 years old with primary liver carcinoma and hepatitis B virus infection. The sequencing sample was made of liver tumor tissue from sampling region 3. Specified subset: tumor region T3, left-lateral pole. The chain's CDR3 is CAGSPEGNEHFF. The CDR3 bases are TGCGCCGGCAGCCCCGAAGGCAATGAGCACTTCTTC.